Following are 9 T cell receptor beta chains from one sample sequenced in a study of cytomegalovirus exposure and HLA in healthy donors. Assay: immunoSEQ multiplex PCR; the TCRdb copy retains only in-frame clones and omits some. The repertoire holds roughly 120,000 clones, with nearly 90% as singletons. Sequencing was carried out using PBMCs. Receptors originate from a man younger than 40 in good health and CMV-seronegative.

This chain connects TRBV29-1 to TRBJ2-5; 8 bases agree with TRBD1. After removal of 8 bases from V and 5 bases from J, the junction contained 10 bases not matched to a gene. CDR3 length: 13 amino acids. Per the germline V gene, CDR1 is SQVTM and CDR2 is ANQGSEA. The CDR3 DNA reads TGCAGCCTGACAGGGGTTGGGGTGGAGACCCAGTACTTC. Translating gives CSLTGVGVETQYF.

The chain uses TRBV28 and TRBJ2-4, with D hard to call. The length of the CDR3 is 15 residues. Germline CDR1 reads MDHEN; CDR2 reads SYDVKM. V was clipped by 5 bases and J by 4 bases, with 15 bases between them. CDR3 protein: CASSTYLRVKNIQYF. The CDR3 coding sequence is TGTGCCAGCAGTACCTACCTCCGGGTTAAAAACATTCAGTACTTC.

The chain joins TRBV2 to TRBJ1-5; 9 nucleotides align to TRBD1. CDR1 SNHLY and CDR2 FYNNEI come from the germline V gene. Germline trimming cut 6 bases from V and 4 bases from J; bases unmatched to any gene: 4. The CDR3 sequence is 14 residues long. The CDR3 DNA follows: TGTGCCAGCAGCCCCGGGACAGGGAATCAGCCCCAGCATTTT. Protein sequence: CASSPGTGNQPQHF.

The V and J genes are TRBV5-4 and TRBJ2-1; D is unresolved. With 8 bases removed from V and 1 base from J, the gap between germline ends came to 4 bases. This CDR3 has 11 amino acids. CDR1 is SGHNT and CDR2 is YYREEE in the germline V gene (reference sequence). CDR3 sequence: CASSSYNEQFF. For the CDR3, the DNA is TGTGCCAGTAGTTCCTACAATGAGCAGTTCTTC. Based on the CDR3 plus reference TRBV5-4 and TRBJ2-1, the full variable domain is ETGVTQSPTHLIKTRGQQVTLRCSSQSGHNTVSWYQQALGQGPQFIFQYYREEENGRGNFPPRFSGLQFPNYSSELNVNALELDDSALYLCASSSYNEQFFGPGTRLTVL.

This chain links TRBV29-1 with TRBJ1-1; no definite D call. The V gene lost 4 bases and the J gene lost 1 base, with 13 bases spanning the gap. The V gene's germline CDR1 is SQVTM and CDR2 ANQGSEA. The CDR3 covers 14 residues. CDR3 DNA: TGCAGCGTTGTGTTCCGCAACTCGAACACTGAAGCTTTCTTT. Protein product: CSVVFRNSNTEAFF.

The V and J genes are TRBV5-4 and TRBJ1-1, with a weak D call TRBD1 (6 bases). The germline V and J ends were trimmed by 2 bases and 5 bases, with 13 bases remaining between them. The CDR3 loop spans 14 amino acids. CDR1 is SGHNT, CDR2 YYREEE, per germline (reference sequence). CDR3 bases: TGTGCCAGCAGCTTACTGGGGGCGCAGACTGAAGCTTTCTTT. It codes for CASSLLGAQTEAFF.

V gene TRBV19 combines with J gene TRBJ1-2; 8 bases map to TRBD1. CDR1 is LNHDA and CDR2 is SQIVND in the germline V gene (reference sequence). The CDR3 has 14 amino acids. The J segment lost 5 bases and the V segment lost 6 bases, leaving 8 bases of the junction unmatched. The CDR3 loop reads CASSTTGGLYGYTF. The CDR3 bases are TGTGCCAGTAGCACTACAGGGGGTCTTTATGGCTACACCTTC.

This sequence joins TRBV6-4 and TRBJ2-1; 10 bases are a match to TRBD2. CDR1 and CDR2 from the germline V gene are MRHNA and SNTAGT. Trimming removed 7 bases from V and 2 bases from J; junction bases left unmatched: 17. CDR3 length: 19 amino acids. In DNA form, the CDR3 reads TGTGCCAGCATCCCTCCCACGAGATTAGCGGGGGGCCCCTACAATGAGCAGTTCTTC. Its protein is CASIPPTRLAGGPYNEQFF.

This rearrangement joins TRBV5-1 to TRBJ1-2; tentatively, D is TRBD1 (6 bases). V shed 0 bases and J shed 4 bases, with 16 bases lying between them. The CDR3 totals 16 residues. The germline gives CDR1 SGHRS, CDR2 YFSETQ. The CDR3 is CASSLALGGPGYGYTF. DNA for the CDR3: TGCGCCAGCAGCTTGGCCTTGGGGGGGCCGGGCTATGGCTACACCTTC.